This TCR beta chain was observed in a study of identifying expanded T cells in peripheral blood. Notes on this clone: Its antigen is unknown.

Here immunoSEQ multiplex PCR was the method, and the copy in TCRdb shows in-frame clones only, minus some. The sample comprises 81,000 or so clones, less than 90% of which are singletons, and less than 20% rests with the top ten. Healthy donors had no documented immune events, such as infections, while sampled. V lost 0 bases to trimming and J lost 2 bases; unmatched junction nucleotides: 5. Germline V gene data show CDR1 as MGHRA and CDR2 as YSYEKL. CDR3 length equals 17 residues. The study's findings and limits: Across healthy donors, higher total template counts meant significantly greater approximately two-week count variance. Over about two and four weeks, about 17 and 20 clones changed, versus around 1.3 between replicates.

The sequence came from a person aged 18 to 70 in good health. The rearrangement joins TRBV4-1 to TRBJ2-3, with TRBD2 matching over 10 bases. Source material: blood. The CDR3 bases are TGCGCCAGCAGCCAAGACGCTAGCGGGGGCTTCACAGATACGCAGTATTTT. It translates to CASSQDASGGFTDTQYF.